This T cell receptor (beta chain) was documented in a study of post-analysis software for immune sequencing data (dated by TCRdb to between 2015 and 2016). About the full investigation: The recorded disease courses included relapsing-remitting, secondary progressive and progressive-relapsing multiple sclerosis, and some patients had no subtype annotation. The patient repertoires were compared against 10 to 12 previously published healthy control repertoires obtained from donors aged 6 to 25 years. A subset of samples was prepared in parallel using single-end sample barcoding, then pooled and co-amplified after Illumina adapter ligation.

CDR1 and CDR2, looked up from the germline V gene, are SGHRS and YFSETQ. V and J are truncated by 4 bases and 5 bases respectively, leaving an intervening sequence of 15 bases. The CDR3 contains 15 residues, cysteine and phenylalanine counted. Kept here is only the CDR3 DNA, which spans 45 bases and is read in frame from base 1. The library relied on PCR. The listed sequencing device is Illumina HiSeq 2500. Unique molecular identifiers were incorporated into TCR beta cDNA libraries to reduce PCR and sequencing biases. Every 1 to 10 million input T cells yielded 500,000 or so cDNA molecules, meaning each molecule approximated one T cell. The patient libraries were prepared and sequenced with the same protocol used for the earlier healthy control dataset. Samples belonging to the same batch were prepared together, multiplexed and sequenced on a shared HiSeq lane. The source study handled its data this way. Raw barcoded reads were processed with MIGEC, discarding single-read molecular identifier groups before consensus assembly and CDR3 extraction. VDJtools was used for post-analysis of the clonotype tables, with diversity normalized by down-sampling every dataset to the smallest sample size. To correct batch-related cross-sample contamination, repertoire overlap clustering matched CDR3 amino acid sequences but not nucleotide sequences. TCRdb itself trimmed the public reads at Q25 with fastp, ran MiXCR and retained productive beta chains. Entries are consolidated by CDR3 protein sequence, retaining the most common genes and DNA. None of the V and J calls come from the authors' own analysis; TCRdb made them. The sample includes roughly 800,000 distinct CDR3 sequences, with around 50% observed a single time. 4.6% of the sample comes from the top ten.

To demonstrate the VDJtools post-analysis software, the study profiled TCR beta repertoires from the peripheral blood of 13 young patients with multiple sclerosis. The multiple sclerosis patients were children and adolescents ranging in age from 6 to 15 years. What the authors observed across the whole study: The control group was slightly older than the multiple sclerosis patient group. Normalized Chao1 diversity was significantly lower in multiple sclerosis patients than controls, suggesting substantial peripheral T-cell clonal expansion. Significantly higher frequencies in patients than in controls were found for roughly 5 TRBV segments, including TRBV5-6, TRBV5-1 and TRBV20-1. Direct clustering with F measure revealed strong co-clustering of samples prepared in the same batch, which led to a batch-effect correction.

Comments on this clonotype: Its cognate antigen has yet to be identified. Base qualities are not provided; no much larger clone lies one nucleotide away.

Sequenced input: blood. This clonotype was sampled from a girl under 18 with multiple sclerosis. The receptor chain draws on TRBV5-1 and TRBJ1-4; a tentative D match to TRBD1 spans 6 bases. The CDR3 protein: CASSRRDRINEKLFF. The DNA sequence is given as TGCGCCAGCAGCCGACGAGACAGGATCAATGAAAAACTGTTTTTT.